Below, 8 T cell receptor beta chains from the same sample are listed, as sequenced in a study of cytomegalovirus exposure and HLA in healthy donors. The repertoire was sequenced with immunoSEQ multiplex PCR; TCRdb's copy has only in-frame clones and lacks some. The table has approximately 150,000 clones, 80% to 90% seen once. The sequencing sample was made of PBMCs. These receptors all come from a young man in good health and CMV-seropositive.

The chain recombines TRBV5-1 with TRBJ1-3, with 8 nucleotides matching TRBD1. The trim removed 0 bases at V and 0 bases at J, leaving 5 bases unmatched. In germline, CDR1 is SGHRS, CDR2 YFSETQ. This CDR3 region has 17 residues. CDR3 loop: CASSLEAGGRSGNTIYF. The CDR3 region has the DNA TGCGCCAGCAGCTTGGAGGCAGGGGGCCGCTCTGGAAACACCATATATTTT. The full variable domain, with the rest looked up from reference TRBV5-1 and TRBJ1-3, is KAGVTQTPRYLIKTRGQQVTLSCSPISGHRSVSWYQQTPGQGLQFLFEYFSETQRNKGNFPGRFSGRQFSNSRSEMNVSTLELGDSALYLCASSLEAGGRSGNTIYFGEGSWLTVV.

This clone was recorded once. The chain combines TRBV5-6 with TRBJ2-7; D may be TRBD2 (7 bases). V lost 2 bases and J lost 2, with 14 bases in between. This CDR3 has 15 amino acids. Germline values: CDR1 SGHDT, CDR2 YYEEEE. In DNA, the CDR3 is TGTGCCAGCAGCTTTGCGCGGGGGCGGGCCTACGAGCAGTACTTC. This sequence encodes CASSFARGRAYEQYF.

This chain links TRBV2 with TRBJ1-6; no clear D. V was clipped by 2 bases and J by 7 bases, with 9 bases between them. Germline V lookup: CDR1 SNHLY, CDR2 FYNNEI. The CDR3 covers 14 residues. CDR3 loop: CASSERSENSPLHF. For the CDR3, the DNA is TGTGCCAGCAGTGAACGATCGGAGAATTCACCCCTCCACTTT.

The chain carries TRBV29-1 and TRBJ2-5, with TRBD2 identical over 12 bases. Germline CDR1 is SQVTM and CDR2 is ANQGSEA. The CDR3 has 14 amino acids. Unmatched junction bases numbered 8, after V lost 6 bases and J lost 6 bases. CDR3 in amino acids: CSVSGTSGPQTQYF. CDR3 DNA sequence: TGCAGCGTGTCCGGGACTAGCGGGCCGCAGACCCAGTACTTC.

The J gene is TRBJ2-1, the V gene TRBV2, with a possible D match to TRBD2 (6 bases). The CDR3 spans 14 residues. Germline V gene data show CDR1 as SNHLY and CDR2 as FYNNEI. The V and J ends lost 4 bases and 6 bases respectively, with 13 bases between them. CDR3 in DNA: TGTGCCAGCAGTGTGGAGGGAACGAGCAATGAGCAGTTCTTC. It codes for CASSVEGTSNEQFF.

CDR3: CASSSSGENYNEQFF. The CDR3 nucleotides read TGTGCCAGCAGTTCCTCGGGAGAAAACTACAATGAGCAGTTCTTC. The gene calls are TRBV6-5 and TRBJ2-1, with D perhaps matching TRBD2 (6 bases). Trimming took off 4 bases at V and 3 bases at J, with 13 bases between the two ends. The germline V gene has CDR1 MNHEY and CDR2 SVGAGI. CDR3 size: 15 residues.

In its sample, this clone was seen once. The rearrangement links TRBV11-2 to TRBJ2-1; D possibly corresponds to TRBD1 (5 bases). There are 17 residues in the CDR3. V was trimmed by 2 bases and J by 4 bases, leaving 18 bases between them. Per germline, CDR1 SGHAT and CDR2 FQNNGV. The CDR3: CASSLPWRRKGYNEQFF. The CDR3 nucleotides read TGTGCCAGCAGCTTACCCTGGAGACGGAAGGGGTACAATGAGCAGTTCTTC.

This clone has a single count. CDR3 DNA sequence: TGTGCCAGCAGCTTGCCCGAGACAAAAGAGACCCAGTACTTC. Translating gives CASSLPETKETQYF. The chain has TRBV5-6 and TRBJ2-5; D uncertain. This CDR3 has 14 amino acids. The V and J ends lost 1 base and 3 bases respectively, with 10 bases between them. Looked up from germline, CDR1 is SGHDT and CDR2 is YYEEEE.